The next 30 T cell receptor beta chains were all read from a single sample in a study of CD8 T cells in ankylosing spondylitis. TCRdb reprocessed the 5' RACE reads with MiXCR, giving one entry per CDR3 protein. This table has around 280,000 distinct CDR3 sequences, 20% appearing once. Source material: blood, either unsorted or a sorted T cell fraction (not recorded which). Receptor source: a male donor with ankylosing spondylitis or in good health (not recorded which).

The rearrangement links TRBV28 to TRBJ1-4, with TRBD1 identical over 9 bases. The CDR3 runs 15 residues. The ends lost 7 bases at V and 8 bases at J; junction bases unmatched: 11. CDR1 and CDR2 (germline): MDHEN, SYDVKM. CDR3 protein: CASTFPGQGGEKLFF. DNA of the CDR3: TGTGCCAGCACCTTCCCGGGACAGGGTGGAGAAAAACTGTTTTTT.

In this sample, this clonotype turned up many times. V and J are TRBV6-4 and TRBJ2-1; 8 bases align to TRBD2. With V trimmed by 1 base and J by 0 bases, 17 bases remained unmatched. The CDR3 is made up of 21 amino acids. Germline-derived CDR1 and CDR2 are MRHNA and SNTAGT. In nucleotides, the CDR3 is TGTGCCAGCAGTGACTTTTTCACGCCTAGCGGGCTGCAGGGCTCCTACAATGAGCAGTTCTTC. Translation: CASSDFFTPSGLQGSYNEQFF.

The CDR3 DNA is TGTGCCAGCAGTTGGGGGACAGGGGCGTCTAATTCACCCCTCCACTTT. Translation: CASSWGTGASNSPLHF. The chain joins TRBV12-3 or TRBV12-4 to TRBJ1-6, with 10 bases that match TRBD1. This CDR3 region has 16 residues. The V gene end was trimmed by 4 bases and the J gene end by 6 bases; junction bases not matched to a gene: 6.

This chain joins TRBV12-3 or TRBV12-4 and TRBJ1-5; D is unresolved. With 6 bases removed from V and 2 bases from J, the gap between germline ends came to 17 bases. The CDR3 covers 16 residues. Written as DNA, the CDR3 is TGTGCCAGCAGCAACGGACTCCCCATGGGCAATCAGCCCCAGCATTTT. Amino acid sequence: CASSNGLPMGNQPQHF.

As regards this clonotype: With a much larger clone just one base away, this may be a read error. The V and J genes are TRBV20-1 and TRBJ2-2; 9 nucleotides match TRBD1. The CDR3 is 16 residues long. Germline lookup yields CDR1 DFQATT and CDR2 SNEGSKA (reference sequence). Here the CDR3 reads CGARERGQGNTGELFF. The CDR3 nucleotides read TGCGGTGCTAGAGAGAGGGGACAGGGTAACACCGGGGAGCTGTTTTTT.

This clonotype was seen repeatedly, ten times or more. The chain is built from TRBV12-3 or TRBV12-4 and TRBJ2-2; 10 nucleotides match TRBD2. Trimming at V came to 3 bases and at J to 0 bases, leaving 4 bases not matched to a gene. CDR3 length equals 17 residues. The DNA of the CDR3 is TGTGCCAGCAGTTTTGGGACTAGCGTAACGAACACCGGGGAGCTGTTTTTT. Protein sequence: CASSFGTSVTNTGELFF.

This clonotype has ten or more counts. V and J are TRBV6-2 or TRBV6-3 and TRBJ2-7; 9 nucleotides agree with TRBD2. The CDR3 loop spans 13 amino acids. CDR1 is MNHEY and CDR2 is SVGEGT in the germline V gene. The J segment lost 7 bases and the V segment lost 5 bases, leaving 6 bases of the junction unmatched. The CDR3 is CASSTTSGREQYV. The DNA of the CDR3 is TGTGCCAGCAGTACGACTAGCGGTAGGGAGCAGTACGTC.

This clonotype showed up just a few times. The chain links TRBV6-1 to TRBJ2-7; no reliable D call. Between the trimmed V and J ends, which lost 4 bases and 3 bases, there was a span of 10 bases. The CDR3 loop spans 13 amino acids. Per germline, CDR1 MNHNS and CDR2 SASEGT. The CDR3 loop reads CASSAPGVYEQYV. CDR3 sequence (DNA): TGTGCCAGCAGTGCTCCTGGGGTCTACGAGCAGTACGTC.

Notes on this clonotype: With a much larger clone just one base away, this may be a read error. The V call is TRBV15, the J call TRBJ2-2; possibly TRBD2 for D (6 bases). The germline V gene encodes CDR1 LNHNV and CDR2 YYDKDF (reference sequence). This CDR3 is built from 15 residues. The CDR3 coding sequence is TGTGTCACCAGCAGAGATCGCGGGGACTCCGGGGAGCTGTTTTTT. As protein: CVTSRDRGDSGELFF.

The rearrangement uses TRBV25-1 and TRBJ2-2, with unresolved D. The CDR3 extends over 17 amino acids. From germline, CDR1 is MGHDK and CDR2 SYGVNS. Trimming took off 4 bases at V and 1 base at J, with 16 bases between the two ends. CDR3 protein: CASSAPRRHQNTGELFF. The CDR3 nucleotides read TGTGCCAGCAGTGCTCCAAGGAGACATCAGAACACCGGGGAGCTGTTTTTT.

The chain couples TRBV10-3 to TRBJ2-7, with unresolved D. The CDR3 runs to 8 residues. Trimming left V 9 bases short and J 5 bases short, with 2 bases between. Germline CDR1 is ENHRY and CDR2 is SYGVKD. The DNA of the CDR3 is TGTGCCATAAACGAGCAGTACGTC. Its protein product is CAINEQYV.

This clonotype was observed at least ten times. This CDR3 is CASSFFGGIQETQYF. The DNA of the CDR3 is TGTGCCAGCAGCTTCTTTGGCGGGATTCAAGAGACCCAGTACTTC. The chain combines TRBV11-2 with TRBJ2-5, with D perhaps matching TRBD2 (6 bases). Trimming pared 3 bases from V and 2 bases from J, leaving 13 bases between. The CDR3 sequence is 15 residues long. Per germline, CDR1 SGHAT and CDR2 FQNNGV.

The chain employs TRBV12-3 or TRBV12-4 and TRBJ2-1; D is undetermined. The germline V and J ends were trimmed by 2 bases and 12 bases, with 5 bases remaining between them. The CDR3 length is 10 residues. The DNA for the CDR3 is TGTGCCAGCAGTTTATATGTGCAGTTCTTC. Residues: CASSLYVQFF.

This clonotype was observed a handful of times. The V gene is TRBV18, the J gene TRBJ2-5; 7 nucleotides agree with TRBD2. CDR3 length: 15 amino acids. Germline CDR1 KGHSH, CDR2 LQKENI. V lost 4 bases and J lost 2; bases outside the gene matches: 7. DNA of the CDR3: TGTGCCAGCTCACAGAACGCGGGAGCACAAGAGACCCAGTACTTC. Translation: CASSQNAGAQETQYF.

The sample holds many counts of this clonotype. The V and J genes are TRBV20-1 and TRBJ1-2; 8 bases line up with TRBD1. The CDR3 loop spans 13 amino acids. CDR1 and CDR2 (germline): DFQATT, SNEGSKA (reference sequence). V was clipped by 6 bases and J by 6 bases; unmatched bases: 9. For the CDR3, the DNA is TGCAGTGCCAGGACAGGGAATGTTGATGGCTACACCTTC. Residues: CSARTGNVDGYTF.

This clonotype was seen a few times. The chain recombines TRBV4-2 with TRBJ1-1, with D perhaps matching TRBD1 (6 bases). CDR3 length: 15 amino acids. V was trimmed by 0 bases and J by 1 base, leaving 9 bases between them. The germline V gene encodes CDR1 LGHNA and CDR2 YNFKEQ. CDR3: CASSQELRGNTEAFF. The CDR3 DNA reads TGTGCCAGCAGCCAAGAACTCAGGGGGAACACTGAAGCTTTCTTT.

The rearrangement uses TRBV12-3 or TRBV12-4 and TRBJ1-3; TRBD1 is a possible D gene (5 bases). The CDR3 consists of 17 residues. V shed 6 bases and J shed 4 bases, with 22 bases lying between them. CDR3 sequence reads: CASSPVLRAWEGNTIYF. CDR3 bases: TGTGCCAGCAGCCCCGTCCTCAGGGCCTGGGAAGGAAACACCATATATTTT.

J is TRBJ2-7 and V is TRBV5-1; TRBD1 agrees at 9 bases. This CDR3 has 18 amino acids. CDR1 and CDR2 (germline): SGHRS, YFSETQ. Trimming took 4 bases from V and 7 from J; bases not matched to a gene: 21. Here the CDR3 reads CASSPGTGLWDPQGEQYV. The CDR3 coding sequence is TGCGCCAGCAGCCCCGGGACAGGGTTATGGGATCCCCAGGGGGAGCAGTACGTC.

The sample holds a few counts of this clonotype. The chain joins TRBV7-6 to TRBJ1-1; D not resolved. This CDR3 has 13 amino acids. V was trimmed by 5 bases and J by 2 bases, leaving 9 bases between them. Germline V gene lookup returns CDR1 SGHVS and CDR2 FNYEAQ. In nucleotides, the CDR3 is TGTGCCAGCAGCCCCCGGACTAACACTGAAGCTTTCTTT. Protein product: CASSPRTNTEAFF.

The V gene is TRBV30, the J gene TRBJ2-2; D remains unclear. Between the trimmed V and J ends, which lost 7 bases and 6 bases, there was a span of 15 bases. Germline V gene data show CDR1 as GTSNPN and CDR2 as SVGIG (reference sequence). This CDR3 is built from 13 residues. The CDR3: CASRLTEAGELFF. CDR3 DNA: TGTGCCTCCCGCCTTACAGAGGCCGGGGAGCTGTTTTTT.

V is TRBV5-1 and J is TRBJ2-1, with D perhaps matching TRBD1 (6 bases). Looked up from germline, CDR1 is SGHRS and CDR2 is YFSETQ. There are 14 residues in the CDR3. The ends were cut back, 4 bases at V and 1 base at J, with 9 bases in the middle. The CDR3 DNA reads TGCGCCAGCAGCGTGGACAGTTCCTACAATGAGCAGTTCTTC. This sequence encodes CASSVDSSYNEQFF. Drawing the rest from reference TRBV5-1 and TRBJ2-1, the complete variable domain is KAGVTQTPRYLIKTRGQQVTLSCSPISGHRSVSWYQQTPGQGLQFLFEYFSETQRNKGNFPGRFSGRQFSNSRSEMNVSTLELGDSALYLCASSVDSSYNEQFFGPGTRLTVL.

This clonotype occurred many times. The rearrangement links TRBV29-1 to TRBJ2-5; the D gene is possibly TRBD2 (5 bases). CDR1 is SQVTM, CDR2 ANQGSEA, per germline. The CDR3 consists of 12 residues. V was shortened by 0 bases and J by 5 bases, with 7 bases between the two germline ends. The chain's CDR3 is CSVEDGGETQYF. The CDR3 bases are TGCAGCGTTGAAGACGGCGGGGAGACCCAGTACTTC.

This clonotype appeared a single time. The chain combines TRBV7-8 with TRBJ2-2; maybe TRBD2 (5 bases). This CDR3 comprises 14 residues. V was clipped by 3 bases and J by 5 bases, with 10 bases between them. In germline, CDR1 is SGHVS, CDR2 FQNEAQ. The CDR3 loop is CASSFGDWTGELFF. CDR3 in DNA: TGTGCCAGCAGCTTCGGGGATTGGACCGGGGAGCTGTTTTTT.

V usage is TRBV9 and J usage is TRBJ2-1; D unresolved. The CDR3 is 11 residues long. Germline V lookup: CDR1 SGDLS, CDR2 YYNGEE. V was shortened by 4 bases and J by 7 bases, with 6 bases between the two germline ends. The CDR3 region has the DNA TGTGCCAGCAGCCGTCAGAATGAGCAGTTCTTC. Translated, it gives CASSRQNEQFF.

This clonotype was seen a few times. The genes are TRBV29-1 and TRBJ2-3; TRBD2 aligns across 11 bases. The V and J ends lost 2 bases and 9 bases, in that order; junction bases with no gene match: 4. The CDR3 is 13 residues long. Germline CDR1 SQVTM, CDR2 ANQGSEA. The CDR3 is CSVEPRLAGTQYF. Here the CDR3 DNA reads TGCAGCGTTGAACCCAGACTAGCGGGAACGCAGTATTTT.

This clonotype appeared a single time. The rearrangement uses TRBV2 and TRBJ2-1, with 7 nucleotides matching TRBD1. V dropped 6 bases and J dropped 10; count of bases not matched to a gene: 9. This CDR3 has 13 amino acids. Germline V gene sequence: CDR1 SNHLY, CDR2 FYNNEI. This CDR3 is CASRITGAGEQFF. The CDR3 DNA sequence: TGTGCCAGCAGAATAACAGGGGCAGGGGAGCAGTTCTTC.

This rearrangement joins TRBV24-1 to TRBJ1-5; D is ambiguous. Trimming took 4 bases from V and 2 from J, leaving 11 bases between them. The CDR3 length is 15 residues. Per germline, CDR1 KGHDR and CDR2 SFDVKD. The CDR3 bases are TGTGCCACCAGTGAAGGAGGGTTGGGCAATCAGCCCCAGCATTTT. Translated: CATSEGGLGNQPQHF.

In this sample, this clonotype turned up a few times. The V and J genes are TRBV5-1 and TRBJ2-3; no clear D. In germline, CDR1 is SGHRS, CDR2 YFSETQ. The V end lost 0 bases, the J end lost 4 bases, and 9 bases lay between the germline ends. This CDR3 is 14 amino acids long. The CDR3 loop reads CASSLEGEADTQYF. The CDR3 DNA is TGCGCCAGCAGCTTGGAGGGCGAAGCAGATACGCAGTATTTT.

This clonotype showed up just a few times. The chain couples TRBV6-5 to TRBJ1-3; D gene ambiguous. Germline V gene data show CDR1 as MNHEY and CDR2 as SVGAGI. V lost 0 bases and J 7 bases, leaving 10 bases between the germline ends. The length of the CDR3 is 14 residues. CDR3 in amino acids: CASSYSQTLNTIYF. CDR3 nucleotide sequence: TGTGCCAGCAGTTACTCGCAGACCCTCAACACCATATATTTT.

This clonotype has a count of ten or more. The chain is built from TRBV9 and TRBJ2-1, with TRBD2 matching 7 bases. V lost 4 bases to trimming and J lost 4 bases; unmatched junction nucleotides: 8. This CDR3 contains 15 residues. Germline V CDR1 and CDR2: SGDLS, YYNGEE. CDR3 protein: CASSLRGDLYNEQFF. Here the CDR3 DNA reads TGTGCCAGCAGCCTCCGGGGGGACCTTTACAATGAGCAGTTCTTC.